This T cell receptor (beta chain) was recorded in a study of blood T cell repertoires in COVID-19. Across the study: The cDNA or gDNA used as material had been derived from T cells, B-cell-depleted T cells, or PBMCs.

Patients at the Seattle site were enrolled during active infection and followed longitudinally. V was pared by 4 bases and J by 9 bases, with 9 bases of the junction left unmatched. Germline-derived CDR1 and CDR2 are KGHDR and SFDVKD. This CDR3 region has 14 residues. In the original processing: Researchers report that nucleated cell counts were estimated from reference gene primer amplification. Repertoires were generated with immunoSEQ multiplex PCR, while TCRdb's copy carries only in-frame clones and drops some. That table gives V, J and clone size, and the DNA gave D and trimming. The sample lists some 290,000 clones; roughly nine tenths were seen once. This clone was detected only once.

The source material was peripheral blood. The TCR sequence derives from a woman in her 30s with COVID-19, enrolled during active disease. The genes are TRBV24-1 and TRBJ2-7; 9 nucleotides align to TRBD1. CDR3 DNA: TGTGCCACCAGTGACCCGGGACAGGGAGAAGGGCAGTACTTC. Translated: CATSDPGQGEGQYF.